The 8 T cell receptor beta chains in this list originate from one sample, sequenced in a study of blood T cells in healthy people across ages. The use of a sample-barcoded 5' primer and a J-beta primer mix characterized a second PCR of roughly 6 to 11 cycles. TCRdb passed the 5' RACE reads through MiXCR, listing each CDR3 protein once. The table includes roughly 1.7 million distinct CDR3 sequences, around 35% detected once. The source material was blood. These receptors originate from a woman aged 25 to 39 in good health.

This clonotype was recorded at least ten times. V is TRBV7-9 and J is TRBJ2-7, with D unclear. The CDR3 is 14 residues long. V lost 6 bases to trimming and J lost 0 bases, with 12 bases between them. Per germline, CDR1 SEHNR and CDR2 FQNEAQ (reference sequence). The CDR3 DNA sequence: TGTGCCAGCAGTTCTCAGGCCTACTCCTACGAGCAGTACTTC. Protein: CASSSQAYSYEQYF.

The gene calls are TRBV20-1 and TRBJ2-7; 11 bases map to TRBD1. Trimming at V came to 5 bases and at J to 6 bases, leaving 9 bases not matched to a gene. The CDR3 spans 14 residues. The germline V gene has CDR1 DFQATT and CDR2 SNEGSKA (reference sequence). This chain's CDR3 is CSARTGTGGFEQYF. In DNA, the CDR3 is TGCAGTGCTCGAACCGGGACAGGGGGTTTCGAGCAGTACTTC.

The chain is built from TRBV4-1 and TRBJ2-5; TRBD2 aligns across 10 bases. TRBJ2-7 explains the end of the DNA better; the J call may be wrong. Germline loops: CDR1 MGHRA, CDR2 YSYEKL. CDR3 length equals 18 residues. The CDR3 bases are TGCGCCAGCAGCCAGAGATCCGCATCTAGCGGGGGCTGGTACGAGCAGTACTTC. It is translated as CASSQRSASSGGWYEQYF.

The chain links TRBV20-1 to TRBJ2-3, with D perhaps TRBD1 or TRBD2 (6 bases each). This CDR3 has 13 amino acids. Germline lookup yields CDR1 DFQATT and CDR2 SNEGSKA (reference sequence). Trimming stripped 6 bases from V and 4 bases from J, with 14 bases between. CDR3 bases: TGCAGTGCCCACCTGGGGGGCGCAGATACGCAGTATTTT. Its protein is CSAHLGGADTQYF.

About this clonotype itself: A read error may be the cause here, since a much bigger clone is one base away. V gene TRBV29-1 combines with J gene TRBJ2-7, with D perhaps TRBD2 (6 bases). The CDR3 is made up of 13 amino acids. The germline V gene has CDR1 SQVTM and CDR2 ANQGSEA. CDR3 sequence: CSVLTGTSYERYF. The CDR3 region has the DNA TGCAGCGTACTAACCGGGACTTCCTACGAGCGGTACTTC.

This clonotype was counted a few times. The V gene is TRBV27, the J gene TRBJ2-7, with TRBD2 identical over 13 bases. V was pared by 5 bases and J by 3 bases, with 7 bases of the junction left unmatched. Germline V gene data show CDR1 as MNHEY and CDR2 as SMNVEV (reference sequence). CDR3 length: 16 amino acids. CDR3 region: CASSPGTSGTFYEQYF. CDR3 DNA: TGTGCCAGCAGTCCCGGGACTAGCGGGACTTTCTACGAGCAGTACTTC.

This clonotype was seen more than once but under ten times. Possible read error: a much larger clone is one base away. The V gene is TRBV27, the J gene TRBJ2-6; TRBD2 might be the D (6 bases). The V gene lost 3 bases and the J gene lost 8 bases, with 14 bases spanning the gap. Germline loops: CDR1 MNHEY, CDR2 SMNVEV (reference sequence). This CDR3 region has 15 residues. This CDR3 reads CASSLGGPGTNVLTF. Written as DNA, the CDR3 is TGTGCCAGCAGTTTGGGGGGACCCGGGACCAACGTCCTGACTTTC. Using reference TRBV27 and TRBJ2-6 for the parts outside the CDR3, the full variable domain is EAQVTQNPRYLITVTGKKLTVTCSQNMNHEYMSWYRQDPGLGLRQIYYSMNVEVTDKGDVPEGYKVSRKEKRNFPLILESPSPNQTSLYFCASSLGGPGTNVLTFGAGSRLTVL.

This chain uses TRBV7-9 with TRBJ2-7; 9 positions agree with TRBD1. This CDR3 comprises 15 residues. CDR1 is SEHNR and CDR2 is FQNEAQ in the germline V gene (reference sequence). Trimming took 3 bases from V and 5 from J; bases not matched to a gene: 8. CDR3 sequence (DNA): TGTGCCAGCAGCTTCGCCCGGGACAGGGTCGACGAGCAGTACTTC. Translation gives CASSFARDRVDEQYF.